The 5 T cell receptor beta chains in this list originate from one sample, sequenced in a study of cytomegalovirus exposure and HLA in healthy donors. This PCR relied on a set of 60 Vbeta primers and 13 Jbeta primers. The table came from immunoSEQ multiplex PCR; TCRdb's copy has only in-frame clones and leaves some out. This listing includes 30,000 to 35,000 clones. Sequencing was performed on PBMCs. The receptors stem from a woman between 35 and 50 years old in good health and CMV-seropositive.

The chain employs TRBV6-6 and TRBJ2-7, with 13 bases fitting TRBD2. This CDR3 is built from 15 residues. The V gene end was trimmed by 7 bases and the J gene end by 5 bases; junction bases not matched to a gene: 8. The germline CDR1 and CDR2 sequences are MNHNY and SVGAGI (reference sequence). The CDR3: CASTDGTSGIHEQYF. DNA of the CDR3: TGTGCCAGCACCGACGGGACTAGCGGGATTCACGAGCAGTACTTC.

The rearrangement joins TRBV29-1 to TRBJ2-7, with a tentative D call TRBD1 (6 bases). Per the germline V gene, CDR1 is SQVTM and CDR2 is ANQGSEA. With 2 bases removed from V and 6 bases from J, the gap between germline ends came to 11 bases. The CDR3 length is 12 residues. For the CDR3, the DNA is TGCAGCGTTGAATTTGGGGGCTCCGAGCAGTACTTC. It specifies CSVEFGGSEQYF.

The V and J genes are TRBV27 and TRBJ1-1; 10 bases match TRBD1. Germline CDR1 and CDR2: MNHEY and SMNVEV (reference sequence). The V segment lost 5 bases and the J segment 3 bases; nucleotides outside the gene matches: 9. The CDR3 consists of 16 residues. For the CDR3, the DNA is TGTGCCAGCAGTCCACTGGGACAGGGGATTTACACTGAAGCTTTCTTT. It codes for CASSPLGQGIYTEAFF.

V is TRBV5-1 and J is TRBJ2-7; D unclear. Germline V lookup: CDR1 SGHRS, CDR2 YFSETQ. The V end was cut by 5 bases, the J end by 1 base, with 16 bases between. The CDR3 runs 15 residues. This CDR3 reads CASSPRGSQSYEQYF. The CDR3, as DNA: TGCGCCAGCAGTCCCCGTGGCAGTCAGTCCTACGAGCAGTACTTC. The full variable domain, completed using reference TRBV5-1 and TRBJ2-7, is KAGVTQTPRYLIKTRGQQVTLSCSPISGHRSVSWYQQTPGQGLQFLFEYFSETQRNKGNFPGRFSGRQFSNSRSEMNVSTLELGDSALYLCASSPRGSQSYEQYFGPGTRLTVT.

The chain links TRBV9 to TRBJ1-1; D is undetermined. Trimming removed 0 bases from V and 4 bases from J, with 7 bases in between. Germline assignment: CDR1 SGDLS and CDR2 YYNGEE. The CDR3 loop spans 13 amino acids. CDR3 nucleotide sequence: TGTGCCAGCAGCGTAGGATACACCACTGAAGCTTTCTTT. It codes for CASSVGYTTEAFF.